This passage covers 21 T cell receptor beta chains from one sample sequenced in a study of cytomegalovirus exposure and HLA in healthy donors. PCR involved 60 Vbeta and 13 Jbeta primers. Assay used: immunoSEQ multiplex PCR; TCRdb lists only in-frame clones, some missing. The sample contains about 160,000 clones, more than 65% of which appear only once. The sequencing input was PBMCs. The origin of the receptors is a man over 45 in good health and CMV-seropositive.

This chain connects TRBV7-2 to TRBJ2-4, with TRBD2 identical over 7 bases. The CDR3 consists of 15 residues. With V trimmed by 1 base and J by 7 bases, 7 bases remained unmatched. Germline V gene lookup returns CDR1 SGHTA and CDR2 FQGNSA. The CDR3 DNA reads as TGTGCCAGCAGCTTAGTGGGGCTAGCGGATAACATTCAGTACTTC. Protein sequence: CASSLVGLADNIQYF.

Note on this clone: Other DNA sequences within the sample encode an identical CDR3. V is TRBV9 and J is TRBJ2-1, with 15 bases matching TRBD2. V lost 4 bases to trimming and J lost 10 bases; unmatched junction nucleotides: 6. The CDR3 covers 15 residues. Germline-derived CDR1 and CDR2 are SGDLS and YYNGEE. In DNA form, the CDR3 reads TGTGCCAGCAGCATAGGACTAGCGGGAGGGCACGAGCAGTTCTTC. Residues: CASSIGLAGGHEQFF. Full variable domain (rest looked up from reference TRBV9 and TRBJ2-1): DSGVTQTPKHLITATGQRVTLRCSPRSGDLSVYWYQQSLDQGLQFLIQYYNGEERAKGNILERFSAQQFPDLHSELNLSSLELGDSALYFCASSIGLAGGHEQFFGPGTRLTVL.

This sequence joins TRBV5-1 and TRBJ2-5; weak D call: TRBD2 (6 bases). This CDR3 region has 14 residues. Trimming stripped 6 bases from V and 6 bases from J, with 18 bases between. Germline V gene lookup returns CDR1 SGHRS and CDR2 YFSETQ. The CDR3 loop reads CASTLGEDTQTQYF. CDR3 nucleotides: TGCGCCAGCACGCTGGGGGAGGACACCCAGACCCAGTACTTC.

This chain connects TRBV5-5 to TRBJ2-7; D not resolved. The ends were cut back, 5 bases at V and 2 bases at J, with 5 bases in the middle. CDR1 is SGHKS, CDR2 YYEKEE, per germline (reference sequence). CDR3 size: 11 residues. The CDR3 protein is CASSRAYEQYF. The CDR3 nucleotides read TGTGCCAGCAGTCGTGCCTACGAGCAGTACTTC.

This clone was recorded a few times. J is TRBJ2-1 and V is TRBV29-1; 13 positions match TRBD2. The trim removed 6 bases at V and 3 bases at J, leaving 5 bases unmatched. This CDR3 is built from 15 residues. The germline CDR1 and CDR2 sequences are SQVTM and ANQGSEA. The chain's CDR3 is CSVPGLAGVYNEQFF. Here the CDR3 DNA reads TGCAGCGTGCCCGGACTAGCGGGAGTCTACAATGAGCAGTTCTTC.

V gene TRBV27 combines with J gene TRBJ2-1; tentatively, D is TRBD1 (5 bases). Trimming took 3 bases from V and 8 from J, leaving 14 bases between them. Germline V lookup: CDR1 MNHEY, CDR2 SMNVEV (reference sequence). The CDR3 has 14 amino acids. The CDR3 spells CASSFFPQGDEQFF. In DNA form, the CDR3 reads TGTGCCAGCAGTTTTTTCCCCCAGGGTGATGAGCAGTTCTTC.

The chain carries TRBV5-1 and TRBJ2-2, with 7 bases that match TRBD1. The CDR3 is 16 amino acids. CDR1 is SGHRS, CDR2 YFSETQ, per germline. With V trimmed by 0 bases and J by 3 bases, 5 bases remained unmatched. The CDR3 DNA is TGCGCCAGCAGCTTGGTGGACAGGAGCTACACCGGGGAGCTGTTTTTT. Residues: CASSLVDRSYTGELFF. Together with reference TRBV5-1 and TRBJ2-2, the CDR3 gives the full variable domain: KAGVTQTPRYLIKTRGQQVTLSCSPISGHRSVSWYQQTPGQGLQFLFEYFSETQRNKGNFPGRFSGRQFSNSRSEMNVSTLELGDSALYLCASSLVDRSYTGELFFGEGSRLTVL.

This clone appeared a single time. CDR3 sequence (DNA): TGTGCCAGTAGACAGGGGGCTATTCAGCCCCAGCATTTT. Translating it yields CASRQGAIQPQHF. This chain joins TRBV19 and TRBJ1-5; TRBD1 agrees at 9 bases. This CDR3 contains 13 residues. The germline CDR1 and CDR2 sequences are LNHDA and SQIVND (reference sequence). The junction had 3 bases not matched to a gene; V was cut back by 6 bases and J by 6 bases. Filled out from reference TRBV19 and TRBJ1-5, the complete variable domain reads DGGITQSPKYLFRKEGQNVTLSCEQNLNHDAMYWYRQDPGQGLRLIYYSQIVNDFQKGDIAEGYSVSREKKESFPLTVTSAQKNPTAFYLCASRQGAIQPQHFGDGTRLSIL.

This clone was found once. The chain recombines TRBV27 with TRBJ2-5; the match to TRBD2 covers 13 bases. Germline-derived CDR1 and CDR2 are MNHEY and SMNVEV (reference sequence). The CDR3 is 16 residues long. After removal of 9 bases from V and 5 bases from J, the junction contained 12 bases not matched to a gene. The CDR3 reads CARLLAGGPVGETQYF. The CDR3 DNA reads TGTGCCAGACTACTAGCGGGAGGGCCGGTAGGGGAGACCCAGTACTTC.

This chain connects TRBV30 to TRBJ1-1, with D tentatively TRBD1 (5 bases). V lost 8 bases and J lost 10, with 20 bases in between. The germline V gene encodes CDR1 GTSNPN and CDR2 SVGIG (reference sequence). The CDR3 has 12 amino acids. The CDR3 nucleotides read TGTGCCGGTCTAGGGGATGTCAGGTTAGCTTTCTTT. Its protein product is CAGLGDVRLAFF.

CDR3 coding DNA: TGCGCCAGCAGCCAAGAGCCAAGAGCCTACGAGCAGTACTTC. This gives the protein CASSQEPRAYEQYF. V and J are TRBV4-1 and TRBJ2-7; D gene uncertain. Germline CDR1 reads MGHRA; CDR2 reads YSYEKL. With 0 bases removed from V and 2 bases from J, the gap between germline ends came to 8 bases. The CDR3 runs to 14 residues.

The chain recombines TRBV5-6 with TRBJ1-3; D not certain. Per germline, CDR1 SGHDT and CDR2 YYEEEE. The CDR3 length is 16 residues. Trimming shortened V by 2 bases and J by 0 bases, and 12 bases separated the two germline ends. CDR3 region: CASSFGRGSSGNTIYF. The CDR3 nucleotides read TGTGCCAGCAGCTTCGGTCGGGGTTCCTCTGGAAACACCATATATTTT.

Here the CDR3 reads CASSTSGQITDTQYF. CDR3 nucleotides: TGTGCCAGCAGCACTTCGGGACAGATCACAGATACGCAGTATTTT. The V call is TRBV7-3, the J call TRBJ2-3; 7 bases fit TRBD1. Trimming at V came to 5 bases and at J to 2 bases, leaving 7 bases not matched to a gene. The CDR3 has 15 amino acids. The germline CDR1 and CDR2 sequences are SGHTA and FQGTGA. Filled out from reference TRBV7-3 and TRBJ2-3, the complete variable domain reads GAGVSQTPSNKVTEKGKYVELRCDPISGHTALYWYRQSLGQGPEFLIYFQGTGAADDSGLPNDRFFAVRPEGSVSTLKIQRTERGDSAVYLCASSTSGQITDTQYFGPGTRLTVL.

The chain's CDR3 is CASRLAGQETQYF. The CDR3 bases are TGTGCCAGCAGATTAGCGGGACAAGAGACCCAGTACTTC. The chain links TRBV2 to TRBJ2-5, with TRBD2 matching over 8 bases. V lost 6 bases and J lost 2; bases outside the gene matches: 2. This CDR3 is 13 amino acids long. Germline assignment: CDR1 SNHLY and CDR2 FYNNEI.

The rearrangement uses TRBV2 and TRBJ2-1, with D maybe TRBD1 (6 bases). V lost 1 base and J lost 8, with 9 bases in between. The CDR3 is 13 amino acids. Germline V gene lookup returns CDR1 SNHLY and CDR2 FYNNEI. CDR3 in DNA: TGTGCCAGCAGTGAAGGTGGGGGCTATGAGCAGTTCTTC. Amino acid sequence: CASSEGGGYEQFF.

This chain joins TRBV6-4 and TRBJ2-3; 10 nucleotides line up with TRBD2. Germline CDR1 and CDR2: MRHNA and SNTAGT. This CDR3 comprises 14 residues. V lost 5 bases, J lost 4 bases, and 3 bases stayed unmatched. For the CDR3, the DNA is TGTGCCAGCAGTCCCGGGACTAGCGCAGATACGCAGTATTTT. This codes for CASSPGTSADTQYF.

This sequence joins TRBV29-1 and TRBJ2-5; tentative D call: TRBD2 (6 bases). CDR3 length equals 12 residues. The germline V gene encodes CDR1 SQVTM and CDR2 ANQGSEA. Between the trimmed V and J ends, which lost 6 bases and 5 bases, there was a span of 13 bases. The CDR3 reads CSVKTSDETQYF. The CDR3 region has the DNA TGCAGCGTCAAGACTAGTGACGAGACCCAGTACTTC.

This rearrangement joins TRBV2 to TRBJ1-2; 7 bases align to TRBD1. The CDR3 totals 14 residues. CDR1 is SNHLY, CDR2 FYNNEI, per germline. V shed 8 bases, J shed 2 bases, and the junction held 8 bases outside the gene matches. CDR3 protein: CASGGQATNYGYTF. The CDR3 nucleotides are TGTGCCAGCGGCGGACAGGCGACAAACTATGGCTACACCTTC. Full variable domain (outside the CDR3, taken from reference TRBV2 and TRBJ1-2): EPEVTQTPSHQVTQMGQEVILRCVPISNHLYFYWYRQILGQKVEFLVSFYNNEISEKSEIFDDQFSVERPDGSNFTLKIRSTKLEDSAMYFCASGGQATNYGYTFGSGTRLTVV.

V gene TRBV2 combines with J gene TRBJ2-1; 13 bases line up with TRBD2. Germline V gene lookup returns CDR1 SNHLY and CDR2 FYNNEI. V lost 6 bases and J lost 6; bases outside the gene matches: 5. CDR3 size: 15 residues. CDR3 amino acids: CASRAGLAGVNEQFF. The CDR3 bases are TGTGCCAGCAGAGCAGGACTAGCGGGGGTCAATGAGCAGTTCTTC.

The chain links TRBV11-2 to TRBJ2-1; D might be TRBD2 (6 bases). The CDR3 spans 15 residues. V gave up 4 bases and J gave up 7 bases, with 17 bases separating them. Germline V CDR1 and CDR2: SGHAT, FQNNGV. The CDR3 reads CASSSSGTAPNEQFF. The CDR3 nucleotides read TGTGCCAGCAGCTCCTCCGGGACTGCGCCTAATGAGCAGTTCTTC.

The chain links TRBV5-1 to TRBJ1-2; possible D gene TRBD1, 6 bases. Deletions cut 5 bases from V and 2 bases from J, with 10 bases between. Germline CDR1 SGHRS, CDR2 YFSETQ. The CDR3 extends over 13 amino acids. DNA of the CDR3: TGCGCCAGCAGTGATGGACAGAACTATGGCTACACCTTC. This translates into CASSDGQNYGYTF.